This TCR beta chain emerged from a study of blood T cells in healthy people across ages. Germline assignment: CDR1 SGDLS and CDR2 YYNGEE. V was clipped by 4 bases and J by 6 bases, with 10 bases between them. The CDR3 has 12 amino acids. Findings and limits, study-wide: Higher naive T cell percentage went strongly together with higher TCR beta diversity.

Isolation of PBMCs gave at least 7 million cells per sample. Primers used in a second PCR of about 7 to 12 cycles were a sample-barcoded 5' primer and a J-beta primer mix. TCRdb passed the 5' RACE reads through MiXCR, listing each CDR3 protein once. The data hold 550,000 to 750,000 distinct CDR3 sequences, with around 21% observed a single time. Worth noting for this clonotype: Its target is not known.

The source of this sequence is a man aged 65-85 years in good health. Source material: blood. The rearrangement links TRBV9 to TRBJ2-5; D might be TRBD2 (6 bases). In DNA, the CDR3 is TGTGCCAGCAGCCGGAGCGGGCAGACCCAGTACTTC. This encodes CASSRSGQTQYF.